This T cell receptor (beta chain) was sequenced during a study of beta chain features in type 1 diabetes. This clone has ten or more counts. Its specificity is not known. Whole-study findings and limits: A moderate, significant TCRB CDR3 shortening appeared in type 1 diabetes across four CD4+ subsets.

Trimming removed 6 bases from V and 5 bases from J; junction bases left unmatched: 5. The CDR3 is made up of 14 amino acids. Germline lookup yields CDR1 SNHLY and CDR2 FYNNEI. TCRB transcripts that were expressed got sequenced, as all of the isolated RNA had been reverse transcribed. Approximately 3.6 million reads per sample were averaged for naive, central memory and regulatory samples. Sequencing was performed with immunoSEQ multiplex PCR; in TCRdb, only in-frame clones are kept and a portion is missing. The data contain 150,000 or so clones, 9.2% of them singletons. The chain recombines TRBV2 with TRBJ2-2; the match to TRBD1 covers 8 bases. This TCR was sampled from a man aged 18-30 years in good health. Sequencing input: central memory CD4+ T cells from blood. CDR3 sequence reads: CASRKDRETGELFF. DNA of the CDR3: TGTGCCAGCAGAAAGGACAGGGAGACCGGGGAGCTGTTTTTT.